Shown below are 9 T cell receptor beta chains from a single sample sequenced in a study of regulatory T cells in long-lasting Graves disease. The time point is: persistent/refractory GD, antithyroid drugs over 5 years with positive TRAb. Researchers made the TCR library from RNA that was extracted from PBMCs. The TCR beta library used iRepertoire HTBI primers with Arm-PCR amplification of CDR3. MiXCR, applied by TCRdb to the multiplex PCR reads, yields one record per CDR3 protein. The repertoire holds 700,000 or so distinct CDR3 sequences, about 32% seen once, with about 40% in the top ten. The material sequenced was peripheral blood mononuclear cells (PBMCs), taken when the disease was refractory, from a patient treated with antithyroid drugs. These receptors all come from a female donor with Graves disease.

This clonotype was seen at least ten times. This rearrangement joins TRBV2 to TRBJ2-7; unclear D gene. Between the trimmed V and J ends, which lost 5 bases and 3 bases, there was a span of 5 bases. The length of the CDR3 is 11 residues. In germline, CDR1 is SNHLY, CDR2 FYNNEI. The CDR3 reads CASSPRYEQYF. CDR3 nucleotide sequence: TGTGCCAGCAGTCCCCGCTACGAGCAGTACTTC.

This chain uses TRBV6-9 with TRBJ2-2; no firm D call. The CDR3 totals 13 residues. V was trimmed by 3 bases and J by 5 bases, leaving 7 bases between them. CDR1 MNHGY and CDR2 SVAAGI come from the germline V gene. CDR3 residues: CASSYVVTGELFF. For the CDR3, the DNA is TGTGCCAGCAGTTACGTCGTAACCGGGGAGCTGTTTTTT.

In regard to this clonotype: Possible read error: a much larger clone is one base away. The CDR3 end shows no conserved phenylalanine or tryptophan, and so a read error is likely. The chain recombines TRBV29-1 with TRBJ1-5; unclear D gene. The CDR3 covers 14 residues. Germline V lookup: CDR1 SQVTM, CDR2 ANQGSEA. V gave up 6 bases and J gave up 4 bases, with 16 bases separating them. CDR3: CSVSDGVVNQPQHS. The CDR3 nucleotides are TGCAGCGTCAGCGACGGGGTAGTTAATCAGCCCCAGCATTCT.

The chain links TRBV19 to TRBJ1-2; D not resolved. Germline V gene data show CDR1 as LNHDA and CDR2 as SQIVND (reference sequence). V lost 6 bases to trimming and J lost 4 bases, with 15 bases between them. CDR3 length: 14 residues. CDR3 in amino acids: CASSPPGDRYGYTF. The DNA of the CDR3 is TGTGCCAGTAGCCCTCCCGGAGATCGCTATGGCTACACCTTC.

This clonotype was recorded at least ten times. The rearrangement uses TRBV5-4 and TRBJ1-2; 8 nucleotides line up with TRBD1. The CDR3 length is 15 residues. V lost 0 bases to trimming and J lost 8 bases; unmatched junction nucleotides: 9. CDR1 is SGHNT and CDR2 is YYREEE in the germline V gene (reference sequence). The DNA for the CDR3 is TGTGCCAGCAGCTTGGGGACAGGGACGGTAGGAGGCTACACCTTC. It yields the protein CASSLGTGTVGGYTF.

This clonotype was seen at least ten times. V is TRBV28 and J is TRBJ2-5; D possibly corresponds to TRBD1 (5 bases). Trimming removed 6 bases from V and 4 bases from J, with 24 bases in between. From germline, CDR1 is MDHEN and CDR2 SYDVKM. There are 17 residues in the CDR3. CDR3 in amino acids: CASRAPTALEPRETQYF. CDR3 DNA: TGTGCCAGCAGAGCTCCGACAGCATTGGAACCCAGAGAGACCCAGTACTTC.

This clonotype counts as medium-sized (0.01 to 0.1%). The chain combines TRBV6-1 with TRBJ2-7; TRBD1 agrees at 9 bases. The junction had 9 bases not matched to a gene; V was cut back by 6 bases and J by 3 bases. Germline assignment: CDR1 MNHNS and CDR2 SASEGT. The CDR3 totals 15 residues. The CDR3 nucleotides are TGTGCCAGCAGGGACGGACAGGGGAGAGGCTACGAGCAGTACTTC. Translation gives CASRDGQGRGYEQYF.

This clonotype was found many times. V gene TRBV28 combines with J gene TRBJ1-1, with D tentatively TRBD1 (5 bases). Looked up from germline, CDR1 is MDHEN and CDR2 is SYDVKM. CDR3 length: 16 residues. V was clipped by 2 bases and J by 0 bases, with 13 bases between them. The DNA for the CDR3 is TGTGCCAGCAGTTTACCGGGGGGGACCATGAACACTGAAGCTTTCTTT. It yields the protein CASSLPGGTMNTEAFF.

This clonotype has a count of ten or more. This rearrangement joins TRBV20-1 to TRBJ1-6, with 8 positions matching TRBD1. Germline CDR1 reads DFQATT; CDR2 reads SNEGSKA (reference sequence). CDR3 length equals 19 residues. Trimming removed 0 bases from V and 6 bases from J; junction bases left unmatched: 16. The CDR3 region has the DNA TGCAGTGCTAGAGATCCGGCGGGGACAGGCGTACTTAGTAATTCACCCCTCCACTTT. This sequence encodes CSARDPAGTGVLSNSPLHF.